These 7 T cell receptor beta chains were all obtained from the same sample, sequenced in a study of CD8 T cells in ankylosing spondylitis. A single record per CDR3 protein comes from TCRdb applying MiXCR to the 5' RACE reads. Found here are 40,000 to 50,000 distinct CDR3 sequences, 4% of them singletons; the top ten hold under 4.5%. Specimen: blood, either unsorted or a sorted T cell fraction (not recorded which). These receptor sequences come from a female donor with ankylosing spondylitis or in good health (not recorded which).

In this sample, this clonotype turned up a few times. The V gene is TRBV9, the J gene TRBJ2-7; no definite D call. V gave up 3 bases and J gave up 4 bases, with 17 bases separating them. The CDR3 runs 15 residues. In germline, CDR1 is SGDLS, CDR2 YYNGEE. For the CDR3, the DNA is TGTGCCAGCAGCGGAGACGACCTACTGGGGTACGAGCAGTACTTC. This sequence encodes CASSGDDLLGYEQYF.

J is TRBJ2-1 and V is TRBV9, with 8 positions matching TRBD2. CDR3 length equals 16 residues. The germline CDR1 and CDR2 sequences are SGDLS and YYNGEE. V was clipped by 0 bases and J by 8 bases; unmatched bases: 10. The CDR3, as DNA: TGTGCCAGCAGCGTAGGCCCAGCGGGGGAGGGGGATGAGCAGTTCTTC. This encodes CASSVGPAGEGDEQFF. The variable domain in full, with the rest retrieved from reference TRBV9 and TRBJ2-1, is DSGVTQTPKHLITATGQRVTLRCSPRSGDLSVYWYQQSLDQGLQFLIQYYNGEERAKGNILERFSAQQFPDLHSELNLSSLELGDSALYFCASSVGPAGEGDEQFFGPGTRLTVL.

The sample holds many counts of this clonotype. The rearrangement links TRBV9 to TRBJ2-7; 11 bases match TRBD2. The junction had 2 bases not matched to a gene; V was cut back by 4 bases and J by 2 bases. The V gene's germline CDR1 is SGDLS and CDR2 YYNGEE. The CDR3 loop spans 14 amino acids. Here the CDR3 DNA reads TGTGCCAGCAGCACGGGACTAGCGGCCTACGAGCAGTACTTC. Translating it yields CASSTGLAAYEQYF.

The chain is built from TRBV9 and TRBJ1-1, with 8 bases aligning to TRBD1. From germline, CDR1 is SGDLS and CDR2 YYNGEE. CDR3 length equals 15 residues. Trimming removed 3 bases from V and 3 bases from J; junction bases left unmatched: 7. CDR3 bases: TGTGCCAGCAGCGCCCGGACAGGGAGGGACACTGAAGCTTTCTTT. This sequence encodes CASSARTGRDTEAFF.

In its sample, this clonotype was seen many times. V gene TRBV9 combines with J gene TRBJ2-1; TRBD2 aligns across 9 bases. The CDR3 has 18 residues. Germline CDR1 is SGDLS and CDR2 is YYNGEE. The V and J ends lost 3 bases and 0 bases, in that order; junction bases with no gene match: 10. The CDR3 protein is CASSASSGGVSSYNEQFF. CDR3 nucleotide sequence: TGTGCCAGCAGCGCTAGTAGCGGGGGCGTTAGCTCCTACAATGAGCAGTTCTTC.

This clonotype was observed many times. The rearrangement joins TRBV9 to TRBJ2-1, with 14 positions matching TRBD2. The CDR3 spans 16 residues. J lost 9 bases, V lost 0 bases, and 5 bases had no gene match. CDR1 SGDLS and CDR2 YYNGEE come from the germline V gene. The CDR3: CASSVATSGGVGEQFF. CDR3 nucleotides: TGTGCCAGCAGCGTAGCGACTAGCGGGGGGGTAGGTGAGCAGTTCTTC.

This clonotype was seen repeatedly, ten times or more. The genes are TRBV9 and TRBJ1-4; no reliable D call. Trimming shortened V by 3 bases and J by 6 bases, and 9 bases separated the two germline ends. This CDR3 region has 13 residues. CDR1 SGDLS and CDR2 YYNGEE come from the germline V gene. CDR3 in amino acids: CASSERTDEKLFF. CDR3 nucleotides: TGTGCCAGCAGCGAACGGACGGATGAAAAACTGTTTTTT. The full variable domain, with the rest looked up from reference TRBV9 and TRBJ1-4, is DSGVTQTPKHLITATGQRVTLRCSPRSGDLSVYWYQQSLDQGLQFLIQYYNGEERAKGNILERFSAQQFPDLHSELNLSSLELGDSALYFCASSERTDEKLFFGSGTQLSVL.